The 28 T cell receptor beta chains listed next were all sequenced from one sample in a study of cytomegalovirus exposure and HLA in healthy donors. The PCR contained 60 Vbeta and 13 Jbeta primers. Profiled with immunoSEQ multiplex PCR; TCRdb holds only in-frame clones, not every one. The data show 55,000 to 80,000 clones, 60% to 85% seen once. Sequencing used PBMCs. These receptors came from a man between 65 and 80 years old in good health and CMV-seronegative.

The gene calls are TRBV7-9 and TRBJ2-7, with D perhaps matching TRBD2 (6 bases). This CDR3 contains 15 residues. Trimming pared 5 bases from V and 5 bases from J, leaving 19 bases between. Germline CDR1 is SEHNR and CDR2 is FQNEAQ (reference sequence). The CDR3 region is CASSQGVGGYNEQYF. The CDR3 nucleotides read TGTGCCAGCAGCCAAGGGGTCGGGGGATATAACGAGCAGTACTTC.

This clone was seen only once. The rearrangement joins TRBV6-5 to TRBJ2-2; 7 bases map to TRBD1. CDR3 size: 15 residues. Germline trimming cut 2 bases from V and 4 bases from J; bases unmatched to any gene: 4. The germline CDR1 and CDR2 sequences are MNHEY and SVGAGI. The CDR3 sequence: CASSYEGARTGELFF. In DNA form, the CDR3 reads TGTGCCAGCAGTTACGAGGGGGCCCGCACCGGGGAGCTGTTTTTT.

The chain joins TRBV2 to TRBJ1-1; no firm D call. V gave up 4 bases and J gave up 0 bases, with 9 bases separating them. The CDR3 totals 14 residues. The germline V gene has CDR1 SNHLY and CDR2 FYNNEI. The CDR3 loop reads CASSVEQLNTEAFF. The CDR3 nucleotides are TGTGCCAGCAGTGTAGAACAGCTGAACACTGAAGCTTTCTTT. Drawing the rest from reference TRBV2 and TRBJ1-1, the complete variable domain is EPEVTQTPSHQVTQMGQEVILRCVPISNHLYFYWYRQILGQKVEFLVSFYNNEISEKSEIFDDQFSVERPDGSNFTLKIRSTKLEDSAMYFCASSVEQLNTEAFFGQGTRLTVV.

This sequence joins TRBV5-4 and TRBJ1-2; 10 nucleotides match TRBD1. V lost 3 bases, J lost 4 bases, and 12 bases stayed unmatched. Germline values: CDR1 SGHNT, CDR2 YYREEE (reference sequence). The CDR3 extends over 17 amino acids. The CDR3 bases are TGTGCCAGCAGCTCACTCACCCGCTGGGACAGGGGCTATGGCTACACCTTC. Protein: CASSSLTRWDRGYGYTF.

CDR3 nucleotide sequence: TGTGCCAGCTCACCCCAGGGGTCTTCCGGGGAGCTGTTTTTT. Translation: CASSPQGSSGELFF. The V and J genes are TRBV18 and TRBJ2-2; a weak D match, TRBD1 (6 bases). Per the germline V gene, CDR1 is KGHSH and CDR2 is LQKENI. This CDR3 has 14 residues. V lost 3 bases to trimming and J lost 6 bases, with 11 bases between them.

The chain joins TRBV7-6 to TRBJ2-3, with 7 bases lining up with TRBD1. J gave up 1 base and V 3 bases, and 7 bases lay outside the gene matches. Germline CDR1 and CDR2: SGHVS and FNYEAQ. This CDR3 is built from 16 residues. This CDR3 is CASSFNQGVGTDTQYF. In DNA form, the CDR3 reads TGTGCCAGCAGCTTCAACCAGGGGGTCGGCACAGATACGCAGTATTTT.

The chain employs TRBV10-1 and TRBJ2-2, with unresolved D. With 6 bases removed from V and 3 bases from J, the gap between germline ends came to 11 bases. The CDR3 extends over 14 amino acids. From germline, CDR1 is WNHNN and CDR2 SYGVQD (reference sequence). CDR3 sequence reads: CASRNSLDTGELFF. The DNA for the CDR3 is TGCGCCAGCAGGAACTCATTAGACACCGGGGAGCTGTTTTTT.

This sequence joins TRBV2 and TRBJ2-2; 12 bases fit TRBD2. The J segment lost 3 bases and the V segment lost 6 bases, leaving 5 bases of the junction unmatched. Germline V lookup: CDR1 SNHLY, CDR2 FYNNEI. CDR3 size: 16 residues. The CDR3 coding sequence is TGTGCCAGCAGCGGACTAGCGGGATTTGACACCGGGGAGCTGTTTTTT. Its translation: CASSGLAGFDTGELFF. The full variable domain, rest sourced from reference TRBV2 and TRBJ2-2, is EPEVTQTPSHQVTQMGQEVILRCVPISNHLYFYWYRQILGQKVEFLVSFYNNEISEKSEIFDDQFSVERPDGSNFTLKIRSTKLEDSAMYFCASSGLAGFDTGELFFGEGSRLTVL.

This clone came up a few times. The sample has other DNA sequences that encode this CDR3 too. The chain joins TRBV7-2 to TRBJ2-3; 8 bases map to TRBD2. The CDR3 consists of 15 residues. J was trimmed by 2 bases and V by 5 bases; bases with no gene match: 6. Per the germline V gene, CDR1 is SGHTA and CDR2 is FQGNSA. This chain's CDR3 is CASSRTSGNTDTQYF. CDR3 in DNA: TGTGCCAGCAGCCGAACTAGCGGCAACACAGATACGCAGTATTTT.

On this clone: The junction and the germline gene differ at one end; a read error may be behind it. The chain combines TRBV7-9 with TRBJ2-1; D is perhaps TRBD1 (6 bases). The CDR3 contains 16 residues. CDR1 and CDR2 (germline): SEHNR, FQNEAQ (reference sequence). The DNA of the CDR3 is TGTTCCAGCAGCTTATTCAGGGGCCCGGGGTACAATGAGCAGTTCTTC. This sequence encodes CSSSLFRGPGYNEQFF. Together with reference TRBV7-9 and TRBJ2-1, the CDR3 gives the full variable domain: DTGVSQNPRHKITKRGQNVTFRCDPISEHNRLYWYRQTLGQGPEFLTYFQNEAQLEKSRLLSDRFSAERPKGSFSTLEIQRTEQGDSAMYLCSSSLFRGPGYNEQFFGPGTRLTVL.

The chain joins TRBV30 to TRBJ1-5, with D possibly being TRBD1 (5 bases). V was clipped by 2 bases and J by 6 bases, with 17 bases between them. Germline V gene data show CDR1 as GTSNPN and CDR2 as SVGIG (reference sequence). The CDR3 has 15 residues. The CDR3 sequence is CAWSSLGAESQPQHF. CDR3 coding DNA: TGTGCCTGGAGTAGTTTAGGGGCTGAAAGTCAGCCCCAGCATTTT.

The chain joins TRBV7-2 to TRBJ1-1; D perhaps matches TRBD1 (6 bases). Germline V gene data show CDR1 as SGHTA and CDR2 as FQGNSA. CDR3 length equals 13 residues. V gave up 3 bases and J gave up 3 bases, with 8 bases separating them. CDR3 in DNA: TGTGCCAGCAGCTTCAACAGGGACACTGAAGCTTTCTTT. It specifies CASSFNRDTEAFF.

A word on this clone: The junction departs from the called germline gene at one end, perhaps through a read error. V usage is TRBV7-7 and J usage is TRBJ2-2; 7 bases match TRBD1. Germline CDR1 reads SSHAT; CDR2 reads FNYEAQ (reference sequence). The CDR3 covers 16 residues. CDR3 in amino acids: CASSRTGAYAGGELFF. The CDR3 DNA follows: TGTGCTAGCAGCCGTACAGGGGCCTACGCGGGCGGGGAGCTGTTTTTT.

This CDR3 is CASSRPGQGEETQYF. The CDR3, as DNA: TGTGCCAGCAGCCGACCGGGACAGGGGGAAGAGACCCAGTACTTC. The gene calls are TRBV5-6 and TRBJ2-5, with 11 bases fitting TRBD1. The CDR3 contains 15 residues. The ends lost 4 bases at V and 3 bases at J; junction bases unmatched: 5. CDR1 is SGHDT, CDR2 YYEEEE, per germline.

V and J are TRBV2 and TRBJ2-2; D perhaps matches TRBD2 (6 bases). The CDR3 sequence is 15 residues long. V was pared by 6 bases and J by 7 bases, with 18 bases between. CDR1 is SNHLY, CDR2 FYNNEI, per germline. In nucleotides, the CDR3 is TGTGCCAGCAGGGGATCTAGCGCCTACGGCGGGGAGCTGTTTTTT. This encodes CASRGSSAYGGELFF.

The chain uses TRBV7-2 and TRBJ2-7; no definite D call. The CDR3 runs to 11 residues. Germline CDR1 SGHTA, CDR2 FQGNSA. V was pared by 5 bases and J by 1 base, with 3 bases between. The CDR3 protein is CASSVSYEQYF. The DNA for the CDR3 is TGTGCCAGCAGCGTATCCTACGAGCAGTACTTC.

CDR3 region: CASSAQGASYNEQFF. CDR3 sequence (DNA): TGCGCCAGCAGCGCACAGGGGGCGTCCTACAATGAGCAGTTCTTC. The rearrangement uses TRBV5-1 and TRBJ2-1; 9 bases match TRBD1. From germline, CDR1 is SGHRS and CDR2 YFSETQ. Trimming took 4 bases from V and 1 from J; bases not matched to a gene: 3. The CDR3 has 15 amino acids.

About this clone: Germline is not matched at one junction end, which may reflect a read error. This chain links TRBV19 with TRBJ1-5, with D possibly being TRBD1 (6 bases). This CDR3 is built from 15 residues. Germline V gene sequence: CDR1 LNHDA, CDR2 SQIVND (reference sequence). The CDR3 DNA reads as TGTGCCAGTAGTGGGCAACAGGGTAGCTATCAGCCCCAGCATTTT. Its translation: CASSGQQGSYQPQHF.

The V gene is TRBV6-6, the J gene TRBJ1-6; TRBD1 matches at 7 bases. V shed 7 bases, J shed 7 bases, and the junction held 10 bases outside the gene matches. The CDR3 has 15 amino acids. From germline, CDR1 is MNHNY and CDR2 SVGAGI (reference sequence). The CDR3 DNA sequence: TGTGCCAGCATTTCAGGACAGGTCGGAAATTCACCCCTCCACTTT. This translates into CASISGQVGNSPLHF.

This clone was seen ten or more times. Within the sample, other DNA sequences also encode this same CDR3. The chain combines TRBV4-3 with TRBJ2-3; a weak D match, TRBD2 (6 bases). The CDR3 runs to 16 residues. CDR1 LGHNA and CDR2 YSLEER come from the germline V gene. V lost 0 bases to trimming and J lost 1 base, with 11 bases between them. The DNA for the CDR3 is TGCGCCAGCAGCCAAGATCGTAGCGGAGGCACAGATACGCAGTATTTT. This gives the protein CASSQDRSGGTDTQYF.

The CDR3 spells CASSGTGYEQYF. CDR3 nucleotides: TGTGCCAGCAGCGGGACAGGCTACGAGCAGTACTTC. The chain joins TRBV2 to TRBJ2-7; 8 positions match TRBD1. The ends lost 6 bases at V and 3 bases at J; junction bases unmatched: 1. The CDR3 totals 12 residues. Germline V gene sequence: CDR1 SNHLY, CDR2 FYNNEI.

The J gene is TRBJ2-5, the V gene TRBV29-1, with D perhaps TRBD2 (6 bases). Germline lookup yields CDR1 SQVTM and CDR2 ANQGSEA. The CDR3 has 12 residues. V was clipped by 6 bases and J by 5 bases, with 13 bases between them. The CDR3 here is CSVGLSGETQYF. DNA of the CDR3: TGCAGCGTGGGACTTTCCGGGGAGACCCAGTACTTC.

This rearrangement joins TRBV7-9 to TRBJ1-2; TRBD1 might be the D (6 bases). Germline V gene lookup returns CDR1 SEHNR and CDR2 FQNEAQ (reference sequence). The CDR3 extends over 16 amino acids. V was pared by 5 bases and J by 2 bases, with 18 bases between. CDR3 residues: CASSDSPGQKNYGYTF. In DNA form, the CDR3 reads TGTGCCAGCAGCGATAGTCCCGGACAGAAAAACTATGGCTACACCTTC.

In this sample, this clone turned up a few times. V is TRBV7-2 and J is TRBJ2-5; 10 nucleotides line up with TRBD2. The germline gives CDR1 SGHTA, CDR2 FQGNSA. This CDR3 comprises 18 residues. V shed 5 bases and J 4 bases; nucleotides not matched to a gene: 16. CDR3 in DNA: TGTGCCAGCAGCCACCGGACTAGCGGCTCCTGGGGAGGAGAGACCCAGTACTTC. Amino acid sequence: CASSHRTSGSWGGETQYF.

This chain connects TRBV29-1 to TRBJ2-3, with 8 bases identical to TRBD2. There are 11 residues in the CDR3. V shed 7 bases and J 5 bases; nucleotides not matched to a gene: 2. Germline V gene sequence: CDR1 SQVTM, CDR2 ANQGSEA. Written as DNA, the CDR3 is TGCAGCGCCAGCGGGGGAGATACGCAGTATTTT. It specifies CSASGGDTQYF.

This clone was seen more than once but under ten times. The chain has TRBV6-5 and TRBJ1-6, with 10 bases identical to TRBD1. The V gene end was trimmed by 6 bases and the J gene end by 7 bases; junction bases not matched to a gene: 6. Germline CDR1 is MNHEY and CDR2 is SVGAGI. The CDR3 has 15 residues. The chain's CDR3 is CASRGDRGPNSPLHF. The CDR3 DNA follows: TGTGCCAGCAGAGGCGACAGGGGGCCAAATTCACCCCTCCACTTT.

This chain joins TRBV7-2 and TRBJ2-2; D call uncertain. Trimming shortened V by 2 bases and J by 1 base, and 2 bases separated the two germline ends. From germline, CDR1 is SGHTA and CDR2 FQGNSA. The CDR3 sequence is 13 residues long. CDR3 amino acids: CASSLRNTGELFF. In DNA, the CDR3 is TGTGCCAGCAGCTTACGGAACACCGGGGAGCTGTTTTTT.

This chain connects TRBV30 to TRBJ1-2, with 8 positions matching TRBD1. Germline-derived CDR1 and CDR2 are GTSNPN and SVGIG (reference sequence). The CDR3 loop spans 17 amino acids. Unmatched junction bases numbered 16, after V lost 2 bases and J lost 5 bases. CDR3 sequence (DNA): TGTGCCTGGAGTCCCGGGACAGGACCATCTTTTTCTTATGGCTACACCTTC. It encodes CAWSPGTGPSFSYGYTF.